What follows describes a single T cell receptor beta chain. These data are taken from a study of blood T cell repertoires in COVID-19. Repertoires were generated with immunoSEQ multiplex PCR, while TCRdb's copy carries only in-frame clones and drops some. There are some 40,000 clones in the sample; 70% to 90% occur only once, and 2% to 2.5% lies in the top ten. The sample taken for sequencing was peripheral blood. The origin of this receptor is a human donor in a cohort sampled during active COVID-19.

In DNA form, the CDR3 reads TGTGCCAGCAGCTACGGACAGGGGGCGGGATACTACGAGCAGTACTTC. Translated: CASSYGQGAGYYEQYF. The rearrangement uses TRBV7-6 and TRBJ2-7; 11 nucleotides line up with TRBD1. The CDR3 loop spans 16 amino acids. V was clipped by 4 bases and J by 3 bases; unmatched bases: 8. Germline loops: CDR1 SGHVS, CDR2 FNYEAQ.